Listed here are 24 T cell receptor beta chains from one sample, sequenced in a study of shared clonotypes between healthy human individuals. Some clones are missing from TCRdb's copy, which holds only in-frame ones; the method was immunoSEQ multiplex PCR. The sample shows roughly 2.5 million clones, roughly 92% of them seen only once. Sequenced material: naive CD4+ T cells sorted from blood. Subset specified: CD45RA+ positively selected. These receptors were obtained from a man in his late teens or twenties in good health.

This sequence joins TRBV10-3 and TRBJ1-1; D not certain. CDR1 is ENHRY, CDR2 SYGVKD, per germline. V was clipped by 10 bases and J by 6 bases, with 12 bases between them. CDR3 length: 11 residues. Here the CDR3 DNA reads TGTGCCAGCCGCCAAGGCCCTGAAGCTTTCTTT. Its protein is CASRQGPEAFF.

The V call is TRBV5-1, the J call TRBJ1-2; no clear D gene. V shed 5 bases and J shed 4 bases, with 12 bases lying between them. Germline CDR1 reads SGHRS; CDR2 reads YFSETQ. The CDR3 consists of 13 residues. CDR3 region: CASSQQTLYGYTF. In DNA, the CDR3 is TGCGCCAGCAGTCAACAGACCCTCTATGGCTACACCTTC.

With regard to this clone: Different DNA sequences within this sample yield the same CDR3. The chain uses TRBV18 and TRBJ1-4; 10 nucleotides agree with TRBD1. With V trimmed by 4 bases and J by 6 bases, 2 bases remained unmatched. CDR3 length equals 14 residues. Germline V gives CDR1 KGHSH, CDR2 LQKENI. The CDR3 region is CASSLGTGDEKLFF. In nucleotides, the CDR3 is TGTGCCAGCTCACTTGGGACAGGGGATGAAAAACTGTTTTTT.

This clone has just a few counts. This rearrangement joins TRBV6-5 to TRBJ1-1; D not certain. This CDR3 has 14 residues. V was pared by 8 bases and J by 3 bases, with 16 bases between. Germline-derived CDR1 and CDR2 are MNHEY and SVGAGI. DNA for the CDR3: TGTGCCAGCGGAGGAAGAATAAGTCACACTGAAGCTTTCTTT. It specifies CASGGRISHTEAFF.

The chain has TRBV4-3 and TRBJ2-7; D gene ambiguous. CDR1 is LGHNA, CDR2 YSLEER, per germline. V was trimmed by 0 bases and J by 6 bases, leaving 18 bases between them. The CDR3 is 16 amino acids. The CDR3 nucleotides are TGCGCCAGCAGCCAAGAATTTTTACAGCACGGGTCCGAGCAGTACTTC. Its translation is CASSQEFLQHGSEQYF.

J is TRBJ2-1 and V is TRBV19, with D perhaps TRBD2 (6 bases). Germline V gene lookup returns CDR1 LNHDA and CDR2 SQIVND (reference sequence). Trimming removed 2 bases at V and 9 bases at J, with 8 bases between. CDR3 length: 12 amino acids. The CDR3 spells CASSIRRGEQFF. CDR3 DNA sequence: TGTGCCAGTAGTATACGGCGGGGTGAGCAGTTCTTC. The entire variable domain, with the rest obtained from reference TRBV19 and TRBJ2-1, is as follows: DGGITQSPKYLFRKEGQNVTLSCEQNLNHDAMYWYRQDPGQGLRLIYYSQIVNDFQKGDIAEGYSVSREKKESFPLTVTSAQKNPTAFYLCASSIRRGEQFFGPGTRLTVL.

V usage is TRBV6-5 and J usage is TRBJ2-3; D unclear. The length of the CDR3 is 14 residues. The V end was cut by 5 bases, the J end by 4 bases, with 13 bases between. Per the germline V gene, CDR1 is MNHEY and CDR2 is SVGAGI. The CDR3: CASSRRAKADTQYF. In DNA, the CDR3 is TGTGCCAGCAGTCGGAGAGCCAAGGCAGATACGCAGTATTTT.

The J gene is TRBJ1-2, the V gene TRBV9, with 8 bases that match TRBD1. J was trimmed by 0 bases and V by 3 bases; bases with no gene match: 7. There are 16 residues in the CDR3. CDR1 and CDR2 from the germline V gene are SGDLS and YYNGEE. CDR3 protein: CASSADAGQANYGYTF. CDR3 DNA sequence: TGTGCCAGCAGCGCAGACGCGGGACAGGCTAACTATGGCTACACCTTC.

The V and J genes are TRBV27 and TRBJ2-5; no reliable D call. The V and J ends lost 7 bases and 1 base respectively, with 10 bases between them. The V gene's germline CDR1 is MNHEY and CDR2 SMNVEV (reference sequence). CDR3 length: 13 residues. CDR3 region: CASKGQIQETQYF. CDR3 sequence (DNA): TGTGCCAGCAAAGGGCAAATCCAAGAGACCCAGTACTTC.

V is TRBV7-6 and J is TRBJ2-5; no reliable D call. From germline, CDR1 is SGHVS and CDR2 FNYEAQ. Between the trimmed V and J ends, which lost 3 bases and 5 bases, there was a span of 10 bases. The CDR3 spans 13 residues. CDR3 amino acids: CASSLQDVETQYF. The CDR3 bases are TGTGCCAGCAGCTTGCAGGACGTGGAGACCCAGTACTTC.

This chain links TRBV6-6 with TRBJ1-6; D ambiguous. The CDR3 consists of 15 residues. Trimming stripped 0 bases from V and 5 bases from J, with 8 bases between. The germline V gene encodes CDR1 MNHNY and CDR2 SVGAGI (reference sequence). The CDR3 DNA reads as TGTGCCAGCAGTTACTCGCGCAGTAATAATTCACCCCTCCACTTT. Translating gives CASSYSRSNNSPLHF.

This chain uses TRBV5-1 with TRBJ2-1, with 10 bases fitting TRBD2. This CDR3 comprises 16 residues. The germline CDR1 and CDR2 sequences are SGHRS and YFSETQ. Losses at the gene ends were 1 base for V and 6 bases for J; bases not matched to a gene: 7. The DNA for the CDR3 is TGCGCCAGCAGCTTGACTCTAAGCGGGGGGGTCAATGAGCAGTTCTTC. Its protein is CASSLTLSGGVNEQFF.

Comments on this clone: Other DNA sequences from this sample encode an identical CDR3 as well. This rearrangement joins TRBV5-4 to TRBJ2-7; 10 nucleotides match TRBD1. This CDR3 comprises 14 residues. Trimming at V came to 3 bases and at J to 4 bases, leaving 4 bases not matched to a gene. CDR1 SGHNT and CDR2 YYREEE come from the germline V gene (reference sequence). In DNA, the CDR3 is TGTGCCAGCAGCTCGACAGGGGGCAGTTACGAGCAGTACTTC. Translating it yields CASSSTGGSYEQYF. Full variable domain (remainder filled in from reference TRBV5-4 and TRBJ2-7): ETGVTQSPTHLIKTRGQQVTLRCSSQSGHNTVSWYQQALGQGPQFIFQYYREEENGRGNFPPRFSGLQFPNYSSELNVNALELDDSALYLCASSSTGGSYEQYFGPGTRLTVT.

The V call is TRBV9, the J call TRBJ2-1; D gene uncertain. The CDR3 runs to 12 residues. Germline V gene lookup returns CDR1 SGDLS and CDR2 YYNGEE. Trimming cost V 1 base and J 9 bases, with 8 bases left between them. CDR3 sequence: CASSVLSGEQFF. For the CDR3, the DNA is TGTGCCAGCAGCGTACTGAGTGGTGAGCAGTTCTTC.

On this clone: Different DNA sequences within this sample yield the same CDR3. The rearrangement joins TRBV7-2 to TRBJ2-3; 9 bases match TRBD2. This CDR3 comprises 14 residues. With V trimmed by 5 bases and J by 2 bases, 2 bases remained unmatched. From germline, CDR1 is SGHTA and CDR2 FQGNSA. In nucleotides, the CDR3 is TGTGCCAGCAGCCCGGGACTAGCCACAGATACGCAGTATTTT. Translating gives CASSPGLATDTQYF.

This chain uses TRBV19 with TRBJ1-2, with 7 positions matching TRBD1. Germline CDR1 is LNHDA and CDR2 is SQIVND (reference sequence). There are 15 residues in the CDR3. The junction had 11 bases not matched to a gene; V was cut back by 5 bases and J by 5 bases. CDR3: CASSDRVWRLYGYTF. CDR3 nucleotide sequence: TGTGCCAGTAGTGACAGGGTTTGGCGCTTATATGGCTACACCTTC.

The V and J genes are TRBV19 and TRBJ1-6; D is uncertain. The CDR3 runs 14 residues. Germline V gives CDR1 LNHDA, CDR2 SQIVND (reference sequence). V shed 4 bases and J shed 9 bases, with 13 bases lying between them. The CDR3 DNA reads as TGTGCCAGTAGTACTCGGAAGGGAGGTTCACCCCTCCACTTT. Translation: CASSTRKGGSPLHF.

The rearrangement uses TRBV7-9 and TRBJ2-6; no clear D. Trimming removed 3 bases from V and 5 bases from J, with 11 bases in between. CDR1 SEHNR and CDR2 FQNEAQ come from the germline V gene (reference sequence). The CDR3 runs 15 residues. CDR3 amino acids: CASSFPGNRANVLTF. The CDR3 DNA follows: TGTGCCAGCAGCTTCCCCGGCAATCGGGCCAACGTCCTGACTTTC.

V gene TRBV10-3 combines with J gene TRBJ2-2; 10 nucleotides line up with TRBD2. V shed 8 bases and J 3 bases; nucleotides not matched to a gene: 6. This CDR3 spans 15 amino acids. CDR1 is ENHRY, CDR2 SYGVKD, per germline. This CDR3 reads CAIRALAGDTGELFF. CDR3 sequence (DNA): TGTGCCATCCGAGCCCTAGCGGGAGACACCGGGGAGCTGTTTTTT.

This clone came up once. The V gene is TRBV5-1, the J gene TRBJ2-1; D is unresolved. This CDR3 region has 17 residues. The V and J ends lost 1 base and 0 bases respectively, with 14 bases between them. Germline-derived CDR1 and CDR2 are SGHRS and YFSETQ. CDR3 in DNA: TGCGCCAGCAGCTTGAAAATCGACTTTAACTCCTACAATGAGCAGTTCTTC. It encodes CASSLKIDFNSYNEQFF.

The chain joins TRBV7-8 to TRBJ2-1, with TRBD2 matching 11 bases. The CDR3 sequence is 16 residues long. The V gene end was trimmed by 1 base and the J gene end by 4 bases; junction bases not matched to a gene: 3. Germline lookup yields CDR1 SGHVS and CDR2 FQNEAQ. The CDR3 protein is CASSLVLAGGYNEQFF. The CDR3 DNA reads as TGTGCCAGCAGCTTAGTCCTAGCGGGAGGATACAATGAGCAGTTCTTC. The full variable domain, rest sourced from reference TRBV7-8 and TRBJ2-1, is GAGVSQSPRYKVAKRGQDVALRCDPISGHVSLFWYQQALGQGPEFLTYFQNEAQLDKSGLPSDRFFAERPEGSVSTLKIQRTQQEDSAVYLCASSLVLAGGYNEQFFGPGTRLTVL.

The rearrangement links TRBV18 to TRBJ1-4; D uncertain. The CDR3 contains 12 residues. The germline V and J ends were trimmed by 4 bases and 8 bases, with 8 bases remaining between them. Germline loops: CDR1 KGHSH, CDR2 LQKENI. CDR3 loop: CASSRSSEKLFF. As DNA, the CDR3 is TGTGCCAGCTCACGGTCTTCCGAAAAACTGTTTTTT.

For this clone: This sample includes further DNA sequences coding for the same CDR3. The J gene is TRBJ2-2, the V gene TRBV7-2, with TRBD2 matching over 8 bases. The germline gives CDR1 SGHTA, CDR2 FQGNSA. The ends lost 5 bases at V and 5 bases at J; junction bases unmatched: 4. This CDR3 region has 14 residues. CDR3 nucleotides: TGTGCCAGCAGCCTTCAGCGGGAGACCGGGGAGCTGTTTTTT. It specifies CASSLQRETGELFF.

V gene TRBV27 combines with J gene TRBJ1-5; D is ambiguous. V lost 5 bases, J lost 2 bases, and 7 bases lay in between. CDR1 and CDR2 from the germline V gene are MNHEY and SMNVEV (reference sequence). The CDR3 is made up of 13 amino acids. In DNA form, the CDR3 reads TGTGCCAGCAGTCTGAAACGCAATCAGCCCCAGCATTTT. Encoded protein: CASSLKRNQPQHF.